A single sample gave rise to the 22 T cell receptor beta chains below, sequenced in a study of identical twins. One entry per CDR3 protein, called by TCRdb with MiXCR from the 5' RACE reads. This sample carries around 550,000 distinct CDR3 sequences, roughly 15% of them seen once, and the ten largest clones take around 0.4%. These sequences were also reported in another study, on yellow fever vaccine responses in identical twins.

Sequencing was done on a sample of CD4+ T cells sorted from blood. The receptor set was obtained from a woman under 30 in good health.

The genes are TRBV5-1 and TRBJ2-1; 10 bases line up with TRBD2. CDR3 length equals 15 residues. The V gene end was trimmed by 5 bases and the J gene end by 5 bases; junction bases not matched to a gene: 7. The germline gives CDR1 SGHRS, CDR2 YFSETQ. The CDR3 DNA sequence: TGCGCCAGCAGTTCAAGGACTAGCGGAGACAATGAGCAGTTCTTC. This encodes CASSSRTSGDNEQFF. Combining the CDR3 with reference TRBV5-1 and TRBJ2-1 gives the whole variable domain KAGVTQTPRYLIKTRGQQVTLSCSPISGHRSVSWYQQTPGQGLQFLFEYFSETQRNKGNFPGRFSGRQFSNSRSEMNVSTLELGDSALYLCASSSRTSGDNEQFFGPGTRLTVL.

This clonotype was seen a few times. J is TRBJ1-5 and V is TRBV4-1, with D uncertain. The CDR3 has 14 amino acids. The V gene lost 6 bases and the J gene lost 2 bases, with 11 bases spanning the gap. Per the germline V gene, CDR1 is MGHRA and CDR2 is YSYEKL. The CDR3 DNA reads TGCGCCAGCAGACCAAGGTTAGGCAATCAGCCCCAGCATTTT. Encoded protein: CASRPRLGNQPQHF.

About this clonotype itself: Sequence at one end of the junction differs from germline and may be a read error. This chain joins TRBV12-3 or TRBV12-4 and TRBJ2-7; 13 nucleotides match TRBD2. The CDR3 loop spans 19 amino acids. The DNA for the CDR3 is TGTGCCATCAGTCCTCTCTTTGTACTAGCGGGAGGGCGAGGCTACGAGCAGTACTTC. It yields the protein CAISPLFVLAGGRGYEQYF.

This clonotype was counted once. The chain uses TRBV29-1 and TRBJ2-1; tentatively, D is TRBD2 (5 bases). The CDR3 has 16 amino acids. Germline V gene sequence: CDR1 SQVTM, CDR2 ANQGSEA. The V end lost 5 bases, the J end lost 4 bases, and 21 bases lay between the germline ends. The CDR3 sequence: CSVSFAGSRKYNEQFF. The CDR3 DNA reads TGCAGCGTTTCCTTCGCGGGCAGCCGAAAGTACAATGAGCAGTTCTTC.

V usage is TRBV5-1 and J usage is TRBJ2-7, with no clear D. Trimming stripped 4 bases from V and 2 bases from J, with 13 bases between. Germline V gene lookup returns CDR1 SGHRS and CDR2 YFSETQ. CDR3 length: 14 amino acids. Here the CDR3 reads CASSLADGPYEQYF. The CDR3 DNA is TGCGCCAGCAGCCTGGCAGACGGTCCCTACGAGCAGTACTTC.

The chain joins TRBV2 to TRBJ2-1, with D unclear. Germline V gene data show CDR1 as SNHLY and CDR2 as FYNNEI. The V gene lost 5 bases and the J gene lost 0 bases, with 14 bases spanning the gap. CDR3 length equals 16 residues. The CDR3 sequence: CASSFDLLSSYNEQFF. CDR3 sequence (DNA): TGTGCCAGCAGTTTTGACTTGCTGAGCTCCTACAATGAGCAGTTCTTC.

This clonotype was detected only a few times. The J gene is TRBJ2-1, the V gene TRBV27, with TRBD1 matching over 7 bases. The CDR3 totals 15 residues. V was pared by 6 bases and J by 6 bases, with 11 bases of the junction left unmatched. Germline-derived CDR1 and CDR2 are MNHEY and SMNVEV (reference sequence). The chain's CDR3 is CASSRQGTVANEQFF. CDR3 sequence (DNA): TGTGCCAGCAGCCGGCAGGGGACAGTAGCCAATGAGCAGTTCTTC.

This clonotype was picked up a small number of times. V usage is TRBV20-1 and J usage is TRBJ2-7; tentative D call: TRBD2 (5 bases). V gave up 4 bases and J gave up 0 bases, with 13 bases separating them. Germline loops: CDR1 DFQATT, CDR2 SNEGSKA (reference sequence). The CDR3 spans 14 residues. In nucleotides, the CDR3 is TGCAGTGCTACCAAAGGAGCGGTCTCCTACGAGCAGTACGTC. Protein: CSATKGAVSYEQYV.

This clonotype has at least ten counts. V is TRBV7-8 and J is TRBJ2-1; D unresolved. Trimming took off 3 bases at V and 6 bases at J, with 6 bases between the two ends. The germline gives CDR1 SGHVS, CDR2 FQNEAQ. This CDR3 has 12 residues. In nucleotides, the CDR3 is TGTGCCAGCAGCTTTTTGGGCAATGAGCAGTTCTTC. Its translation is CASSFLGNEQFF.

This clonotype was recorded many times. V is TRBV12-3 or TRBV12-4 and J is TRBJ2-7; D ambiguous. Trimming cost V 4 bases and J 2 bases, with 0 bases left between them. The CDR3 length is 10 residues. The CDR3 loop reads CASSSYEQYF. The CDR3 bases are TGTGCCAGCAGTTCCTACGAGCAGTACTTC.

This sequence joins TRBV15 and TRBJ2-3, with no clear D. The CDR3 has 16 amino acids. CDR1 and CDR2 (germline): LNHNV, YYDKDF (reference sequence). V shed 0 bases and J shed 0 bases, with 10 bases lying between them. The CDR3 DNA reads TGTGCCACCAGCAGAGATCTGGGCATTAGCACAGATACGCAGTATTTT. It yields the protein CATSRDLGISTDTQYF.

This chain uses TRBV7-2 with TRBJ2-4; D remains unclear. V lost 3 bases, J lost 0 bases, and 12 bases lay in between. Germline V CDR1 and CDR2: SGHTA, FQGNSA. The CDR3 has 16 amino acids. The CDR3 DNA follows: TGTGCCAGCAGCTTGCTCGGCAGTGTAGCCAAAAACATTCAGTACTTC. It specifies CASSLLGSVAKNIQYF.

The chain carries TRBV20-1 and TRBJ1-6, with TRBD1 matching over 9 bases. V dropped 5 bases and J dropped 11; count of bases not matched to a gene: 7. The CDR3 sequence is 13 residues long. Germline CDR1 and CDR2: DFQATT and SNEGSKA (reference sequence). CDR3 in amino acids: CSADLGTGTPLHF. The CDR3 DNA reads TGCAGTGCTGACCTTGGGACAGGGACACCCCTCCACTTT.

This rearrangement joins TRBV5-4 to TRBJ2-4, with 8 bases matching TRBD2. The V gene end was trimmed by 0 bases and the J gene end by 8 bases; junction bases not matched to a gene: 19. The CDR3 has 19 residues. Germline V gives CDR1 SGHNT, CDR2 YYREEE (reference sequence). The CDR3 DNA reads TGTGCCAGCAGCTTGGATGGGCTAGCGGGTCACCCCTTTGGAGACATTCAGTACTTC. Amino acid sequence: CASSLDGLAGHPFGDIQYF.

This clonotype appeared a few times. The rearrangement uses TRBV27 and TRBJ2-7; tentative D call: TRBD2 (5 bases). The CDR3 spans 15 residues. Germline V CDR1 and CDR2: MNHEY, SMNVEV (reference sequence). V was trimmed by 3 bases and J by 5 bases, leaving 17 bases between them. The CDR3 here is CASSFKGGGRHEQYF. The CDR3 DNA reads TGTGCCAGCAGTTTTAAGGGCGGAGGCAGGCACGAGCAGTACTTC.

This clonotype showed up just a few times. V is TRBV5-1 and J is TRBJ2-7, with D perhaps TRBD2 (6 bases). Trimming took off 4 bases at V and 0 bases at J, with 20 bases between the two ends. The CDR3 contains 17 residues. Germline lookup yields CDR1 SGHRS and CDR2 YFSETQ. The CDR3 loop reads CASSKSGPAGSSYEQYF. The DNA of the CDR3 is TGCGCCAGCAGCAAATCAGGGCCAGCGGGCAGCTCCTACGAGCAGTACTTC.

This clonotype was detected a few times. This CDR3 reads CASSTGQSTYEQYF. The CDR3 nucleotides read TGTGCCAGCAGTACGGGACAGTCCACCTACGAGCAGTACTTC. This chain joins TRBV28 and TRBJ2-7, with TRBD1 matching over 7 bases. This CDR3 is 14 amino acids long. The junction had 6 bases not matched to a gene; V was cut back by 5 bases and J by 2 bases. The V gene's germline CDR1 is MDHEN and CDR2 SYDVKM. Full variable domain (missing parts from reference TRBV28 and TRBJ2-7): DVKVTQSSRYLVKRTGEKVFLECVQDMDHENMFWYRQDPGLGLRLIYFSYDVKMKEKGDIPEGYSVSREKKERFSLILESASTNQTSMYLCASSTGQSTYEQYFGPGTRLTVT.

This clonotype was seen a handful of times. The V and J genes are TRBV5-1 and TRBJ2-4; tentatively, D is TRBD1 or TRBD2 (5 bases each). CDR1 is SGHRS and CDR2 is YFSETQ in the germline V gene. CDR3 length: 17 residues. Trimming stripped 0 bases from V and 0 bases from J, with 13 bases between. This chain's CDR3 is CASSLGGELLAKNIQYF. CDR3 DNA: TGCGCCAGCAGCTTGGGAGGGGAATTACTAGCCAAAAACATTCAGTACTTC.

The chain joins TRBV9 to TRBJ2-2, with 12 bases matching TRBD1. With V trimmed by 5 bases and J by 4 bases, 12 bases remained unmatched. Germline V gene data show CDR1 as SGDLS and CDR2 as YYNGEE. The CDR3 runs to 18 residues. The CDR3 sequence is CASRNGDRGPRSTGELFF. The CDR3 region has the DNA TGTGCCAGCAGAAATGGGGACAGGGGGCCGCGAAGCACCGGGGAGCTGTTTTTT.

This clonotype was counted a few times. The rearrangement links TRBV7-6 to TRBJ1-6, with a weak D call TRBD1 (5 bases). CDR3 length equals 16 residues. V was pared by 1 base and J by 9 bases, with 16 bases between. Germline-derived CDR1 and CDR2 are SGHVS and FNYEAQ. The CDR3 loop is CASSLGGTGTVSPLHF. In DNA, the CDR3 is TGTGCCAGCAGCTTAGGGGGGACGGGGACGGTTTCACCCCTCCACTTT.

There are a few counts of this clonotype. The chain joins TRBV7-3 to TRBJ2-3; D possibly matches TRBD1 or TRBD2 (7 bases each). Trimming pared 5 bases from V and 4 bases from J, leaving 16 bases between. CDR3 length equals 15 residues. CDR1 and CDR2 from the germline V gene are SGHTA and FQGTGA. CDR3 protein: CASSPKAGGADTQYF. CDR3 sequence (DNA): TGTGCCAGCAGCCCTAAGGCAGGGGGGGCAGATACGCAGTATTTT.

The gene calls are TRBV3-1 and TRBJ2-6; D call uncertain. Germline values: CDR1 LGHDT, CDR2 YNNKEL (reference sequence). Trimming stripped 0 bases from V and 0 bases from J, with 9 bases between. The CDR3 extends over 17 amino acids. Here the CDR3 reads CASSQDPQVSGANVLTF. DNA of the CDR3: TGTGCCAGCAGCCAAGACCCGCAGGTCTCTGGGGCCAACGTCCTGACTTTC.